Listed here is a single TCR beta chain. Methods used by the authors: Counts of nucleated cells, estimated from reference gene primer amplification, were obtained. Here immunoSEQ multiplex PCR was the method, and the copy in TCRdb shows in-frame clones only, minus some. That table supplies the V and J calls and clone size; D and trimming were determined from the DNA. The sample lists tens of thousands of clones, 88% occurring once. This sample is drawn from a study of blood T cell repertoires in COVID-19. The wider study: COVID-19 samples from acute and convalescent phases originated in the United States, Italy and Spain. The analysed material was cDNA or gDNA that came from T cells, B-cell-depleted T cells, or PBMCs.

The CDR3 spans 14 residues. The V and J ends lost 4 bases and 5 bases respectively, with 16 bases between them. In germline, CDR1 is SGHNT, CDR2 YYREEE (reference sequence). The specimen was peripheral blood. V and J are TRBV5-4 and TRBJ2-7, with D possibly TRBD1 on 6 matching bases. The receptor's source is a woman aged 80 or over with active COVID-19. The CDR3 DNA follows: TGTGCCAGCAGCCCGTGGCAGGGGTCTCACGAGCAGTACTTC. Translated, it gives CASSPWQGSHEQYF.